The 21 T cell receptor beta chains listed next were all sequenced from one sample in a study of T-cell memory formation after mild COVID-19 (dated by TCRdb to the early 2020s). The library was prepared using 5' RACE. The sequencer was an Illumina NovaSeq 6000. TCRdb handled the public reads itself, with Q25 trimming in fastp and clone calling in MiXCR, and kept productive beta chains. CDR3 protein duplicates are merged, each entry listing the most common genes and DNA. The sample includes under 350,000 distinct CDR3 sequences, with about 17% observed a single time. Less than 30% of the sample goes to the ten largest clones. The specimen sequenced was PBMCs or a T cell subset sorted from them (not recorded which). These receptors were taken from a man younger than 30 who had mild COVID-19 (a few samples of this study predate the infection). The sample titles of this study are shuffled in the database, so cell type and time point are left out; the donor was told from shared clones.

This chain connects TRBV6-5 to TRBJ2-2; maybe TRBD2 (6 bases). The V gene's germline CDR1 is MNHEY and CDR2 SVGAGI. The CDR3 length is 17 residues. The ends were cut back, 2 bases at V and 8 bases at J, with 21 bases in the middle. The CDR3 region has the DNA TGTGCCAGCAGTTACCGCCCGCCGGGGGAGCGGAGAGGGGAGCTGTTTTTT. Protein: CASSYRPPGERRGELFF.

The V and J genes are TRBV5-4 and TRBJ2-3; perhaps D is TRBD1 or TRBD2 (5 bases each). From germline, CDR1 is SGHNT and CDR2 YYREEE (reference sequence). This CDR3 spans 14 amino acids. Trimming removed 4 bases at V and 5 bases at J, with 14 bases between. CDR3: CASSPLRGEDTQYF. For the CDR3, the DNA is TGTGCCAGCAGCCCTCTGAGGGGTGAAGATACGCAGTATTTT.

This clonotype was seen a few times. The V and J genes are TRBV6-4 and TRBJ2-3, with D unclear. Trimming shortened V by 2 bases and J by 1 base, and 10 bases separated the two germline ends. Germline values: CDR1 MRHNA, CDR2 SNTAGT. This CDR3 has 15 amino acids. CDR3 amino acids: CASSDRWARTDTQYF. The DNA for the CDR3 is TGTGCCAGCAGTGACCGGTGGGCTCGCACAGATACGCAGTATTTT.

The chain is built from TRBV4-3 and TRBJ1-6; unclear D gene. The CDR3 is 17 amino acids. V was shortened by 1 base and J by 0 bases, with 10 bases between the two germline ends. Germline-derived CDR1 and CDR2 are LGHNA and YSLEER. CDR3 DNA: TGCGCCAGCAGCCAAGCTAGGCCGAGCTCCTATAATTCACCCCTCCACTTT. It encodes CASSQARPSSYNSPLHF.

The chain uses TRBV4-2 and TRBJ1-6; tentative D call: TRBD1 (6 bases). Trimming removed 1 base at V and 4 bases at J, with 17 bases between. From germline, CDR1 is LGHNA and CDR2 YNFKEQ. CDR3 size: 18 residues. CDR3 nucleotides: TGTGCCAGCAGCCAAGTTCGCCGGGGGCTCTTATATAATTCACCCCTCCACTTT. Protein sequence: CASSQVRRGLLYNSPLHF.

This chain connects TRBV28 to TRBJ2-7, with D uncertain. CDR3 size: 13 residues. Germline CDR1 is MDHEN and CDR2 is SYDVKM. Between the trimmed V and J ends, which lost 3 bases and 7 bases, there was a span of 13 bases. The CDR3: CASSLSPSREQYF. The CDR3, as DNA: TGTGCCAGCAGTTTGTCTCCAAGTAGAGAGCAGTACTTC.

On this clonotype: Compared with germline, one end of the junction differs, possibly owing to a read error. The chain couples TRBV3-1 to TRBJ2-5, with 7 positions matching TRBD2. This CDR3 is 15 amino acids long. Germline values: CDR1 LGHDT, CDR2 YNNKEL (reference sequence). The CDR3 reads CASSLSAGTQETQYF. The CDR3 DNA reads TGTGCGAGCAGCCTTTCAGCGGGGACCCAAGAGACCCAGTACTTC.

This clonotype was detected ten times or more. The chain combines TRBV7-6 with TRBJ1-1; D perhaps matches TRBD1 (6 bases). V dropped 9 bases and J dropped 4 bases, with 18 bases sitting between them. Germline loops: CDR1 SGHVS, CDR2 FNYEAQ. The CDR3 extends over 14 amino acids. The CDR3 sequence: CASSVGTGITEAFF. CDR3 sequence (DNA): TGTGCCAGTAGCGTGGGAACAGGGATCACTGAAGCTTTCTTT.

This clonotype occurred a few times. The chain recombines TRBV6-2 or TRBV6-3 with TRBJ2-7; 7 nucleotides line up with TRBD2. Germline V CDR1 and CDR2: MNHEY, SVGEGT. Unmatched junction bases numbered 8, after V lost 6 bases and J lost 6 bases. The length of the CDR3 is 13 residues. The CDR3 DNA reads TGTGCCAGCAGGCGCAGCGGGGAGGTCGAGCAGTACGTC. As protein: CASRRSGEVEQYV.

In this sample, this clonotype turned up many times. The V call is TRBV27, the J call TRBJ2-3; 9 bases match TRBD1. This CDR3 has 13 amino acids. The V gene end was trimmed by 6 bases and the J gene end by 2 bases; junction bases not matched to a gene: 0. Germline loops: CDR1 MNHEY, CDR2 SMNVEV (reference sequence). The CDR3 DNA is TGTGCCAGCAGACAGGGGGCCACAGATACGCAGTATTTT. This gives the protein CASRQGATDTQYF.

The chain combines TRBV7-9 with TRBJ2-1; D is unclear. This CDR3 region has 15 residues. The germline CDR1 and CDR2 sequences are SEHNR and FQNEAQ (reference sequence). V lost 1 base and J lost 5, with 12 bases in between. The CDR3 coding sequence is TGTGCCAGCAGCTTAGATATTAGATACCACAATGAGCAGTTCTTC. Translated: CASSLDIRYHNEQFF.

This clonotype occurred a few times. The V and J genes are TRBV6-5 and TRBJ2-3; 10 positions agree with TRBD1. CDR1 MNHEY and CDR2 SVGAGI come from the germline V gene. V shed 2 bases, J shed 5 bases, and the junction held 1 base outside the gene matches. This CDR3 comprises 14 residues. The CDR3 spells CASSYGDRGDTQYF. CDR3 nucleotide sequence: TGTGCCAGCAGTTACGGGGACAGGGGAGATACGCAGTATTTT.

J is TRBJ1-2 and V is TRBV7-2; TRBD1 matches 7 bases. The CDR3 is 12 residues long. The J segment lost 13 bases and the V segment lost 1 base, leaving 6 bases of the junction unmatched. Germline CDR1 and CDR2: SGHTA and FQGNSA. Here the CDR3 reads CASSLDTGVSTF. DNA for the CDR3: TGTGCCAGCAGCTTAGATACAGGGGTCTCCACCTTC. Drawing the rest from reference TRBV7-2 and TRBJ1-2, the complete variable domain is GAGVSQSPSNKVTEKGKDVELRCDPISGHTALYWYRQSLGQGLEFLIYFQGNSAPDKSGLPSDRFSAERTGGSVSTLTIQRTQQEDSAVYLCASSLDTGVSTFGSGTRLTVV.

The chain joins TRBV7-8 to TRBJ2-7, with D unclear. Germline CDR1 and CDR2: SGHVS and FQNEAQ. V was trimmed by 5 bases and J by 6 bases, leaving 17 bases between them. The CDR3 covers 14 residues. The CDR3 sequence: CASSQGIATAEQYF. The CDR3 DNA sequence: TGTGCCAGCAGCCAAGGGATAGCTACGGCCGAGCAGTACTTC.

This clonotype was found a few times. DNA for the CDR3: TGTGCCAGCAGGGACGGGACAGGGGTCCCTGGGGCCAACGTCCTGACTTTC. Its translation: CASRDGTGVPGANVLTF. The V call is TRBV6-2 or TRBV6-3, the J call TRBJ2-6; 10 nucleotides match TRBD1. The V and J ends lost 6 bases and 2 bases, in that order; junction bases with no gene match: 7. The CDR3 sequence is 17 residues long. In germline, CDR1 is MNHEY, CDR2 SVGEGT.

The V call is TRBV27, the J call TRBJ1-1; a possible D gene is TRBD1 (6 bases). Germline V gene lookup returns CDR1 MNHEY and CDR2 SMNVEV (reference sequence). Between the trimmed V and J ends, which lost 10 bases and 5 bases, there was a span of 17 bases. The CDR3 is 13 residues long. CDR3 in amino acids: CATGASPGTEAFF. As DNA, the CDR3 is TGTGCCACGGGGGCTAGTCCGGGAACTGAAGCTTTCTTT.

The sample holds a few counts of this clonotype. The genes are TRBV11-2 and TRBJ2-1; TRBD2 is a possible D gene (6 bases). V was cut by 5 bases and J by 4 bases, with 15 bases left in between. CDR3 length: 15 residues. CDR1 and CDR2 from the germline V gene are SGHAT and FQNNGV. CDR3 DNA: TGTGCCAGCAGCCCCCTATCGGGGGTATACAATGAGCAGTTCTTC. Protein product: CASSPLSGVYNEQFF.

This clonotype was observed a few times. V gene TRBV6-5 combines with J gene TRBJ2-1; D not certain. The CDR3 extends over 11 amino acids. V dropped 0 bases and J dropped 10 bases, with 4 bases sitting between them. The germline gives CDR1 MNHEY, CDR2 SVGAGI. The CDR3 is CASSYSAEQFF. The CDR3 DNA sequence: TGTGCCAGCAGTTACTCGGCAGAGCAGTTCTTC.

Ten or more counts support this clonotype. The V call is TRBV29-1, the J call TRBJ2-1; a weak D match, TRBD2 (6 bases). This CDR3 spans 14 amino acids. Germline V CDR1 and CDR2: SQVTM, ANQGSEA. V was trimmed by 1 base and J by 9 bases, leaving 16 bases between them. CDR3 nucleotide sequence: TGCAGCGTTGAAGTCGGTAGTAGGAGGGGTGAGCAGTTCTTC. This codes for CSVEVGSRRGEQFF.

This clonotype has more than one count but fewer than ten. The CDR3 reads CASSKPREGPRWHF. CDR3 coding DNA: TGTGCCAGCAGCAAGCCCCGCGAGGGGCCTAGATGGCACTTC. J is TRBJ2-7 and V is TRBV21-1; TRBD2, as called in the table, went unchecked against the DNA. TRBV21-1 is an annotated pseudogene. The CDR3 is 14 amino acids.

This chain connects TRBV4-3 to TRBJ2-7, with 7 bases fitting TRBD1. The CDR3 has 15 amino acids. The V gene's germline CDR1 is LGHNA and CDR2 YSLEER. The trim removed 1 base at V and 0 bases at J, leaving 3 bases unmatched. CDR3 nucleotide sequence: TGCGCCAGCAGCCAAGTGTGGGACAGCTCCTACGAGCAGTACTTC. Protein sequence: CASSQVWDSSYEQYF.